The rows below give T cell receptor beta chains drawn from one sample of a study of T cell repertoires in cytomegalovirus infection. TCRdb called the reads again in MiXCR, with one record for every CDR3 protein. The repertoire has around 280,000 distinct CDR3 sequences, roughly a tenth of them found once; the top ten carry around 2.4%. Sequencing used PBMCs. Receptor source: a human donor in good health (CMV status not recorded). Some clones in this sample may be carry-over from other donors' samples. The CDR3 runs from the conserved cysteine through the conserved F or W. The order of the fields is V gene, J gene, clone size, D gene, CDR3 DNA, CDR3 protein. A D gene is named only where the DNA matches it firmly. Size is omitted from some rows. Given values are once, few, many or a class for expanded clones.

V gene: TRBV28; J gene: TRBJ2-1; clone size: many; D gene: TRBD1; CDR3 DNA: TGTGCCTCCTTAGGGGACAGTCCACGTTCTTCCTACAATGAGCAGTTCTTC; CDR3 protein: CASLGDSPRSSYNEQFF
V gene: TRBV28; J gene: TRBJ2-1; clone size: few; D gene: NA; CDR3 DNA: TGTGCCAGCAGTCCGGGGGGCAAGGTTAACAATGAGCAGTTCTTC; CDR3 protein: CASSPGGKVNNEQFF
V gene: TRBV7-2; J gene: TRBJ1-2; clone size: many; D gene: NA; CDR3 DNA: TGTGCCAGCAGCTTAGCGGCGGCCAACTATGGCTACACCTTC; CDR3 protein: CASSLAAANYGYTF
V gene: TRBV20-1; J gene: TRBJ1-5; clone size: many; D gene: TRBD1; CDR3 DNA: TGCAGTGCACGTTACAGGGGGTCCGGCAATCAGCCCCAGCATTTT; CDR3 protein: CSARYRGSGNQPQHF
V gene: TRBV19; J gene: TRBJ2-2; clone size: few; D gene: NA; CDR3 DNA: TGTGCCAGTAGTATAGTAGGCGTAGCCGGGGAGCTGTTTTTT; CDR3 protein: CASSIVGVAGELFF
V gene: TRBV29-1; J gene: TRBJ2-1; clone size: many; D gene: NA; CDR3 DNA: TGCAGCGTTGCCATCACCAATTCCCCCCACAATGAGCAGTTCTTC; CDR3 protein: CSVAITNSPHNEQFF
V gene: TRBV7-2; J gene: TRBJ1-1; clone size: many; D gene: NA; CDR3 DNA: TGTGCCAGCAGCTTAAGAGGGGGGATGAACACTGAAGCTTTCTTT; CDR3 protein: CASSLRGGMNTEAFF
V gene: TRBV20-1; J gene: TRBJ2-1; clone size: few; D gene: TRBD2; CDR3 DNA: TGCAGTGCTCCCTTGACTAGCGGGGAGCAGTTCTTC; CDR3 protein: CSAPLTSGEQFF
V gene: TRBV12-3/TRBV12-4; J gene: TRBJ1-1; clone size: many; D gene: NA; CDR3 DNA: TGTGCCAGCAGTTCGAAGGGAAACACTGAAGCTTTCTTT; CDR3 protein: CASSSKGNTEAFF
V gene: TRBV27; J gene: TRBJ1-6; clone size: few; D gene: NA; CDR3 DNA: TGTGCCAGCAGTTTGACAGTAGGGGTTTCACCCCTCCACTTT; CDR3 protein: CASSLTVGVSPLHF
V gene: TRBV29-1; J gene: TRBJ1-4; clone size: few; D gene: TRBD1; CDR3 DNA: TGCAGCGTTGAAGTTTGGCCAGGGGGTAATGAAAAACTGTTTTTT; CDR3 protein: CSVEVWPGGNEKLFF
V gene: TRBV6-1; J gene: TRBJ1-4; clone size: many; D gene: TRBD1; CDR3 DNA: TGTGCCAGGTGCCTCAGGGGGGAGGAAAAACTGTTTTTT; CDR3 protein: CARCLRGEEKLFF
V gene: TRBV7-9; J gene: TRBJ1-2; clone size: NA; D gene: NA; CDR3 DNA: TGTGCCAGCAGCTTAGCGACACCGCACTCTCAGGGCTACACCTTC; CDR3 protein: CASSLATPHSQGYTF
V gene: TRBV12-3/TRBV12-4; J gene: TRBJ1-6; clone size: many; D gene: NA; CDR3 DNA: TGTGCCAGCAGACTAGGGGCAGGCCGAACCTATTCACCCCTCCACTTT; CDR3 protein: CASRLGAGRTYSPLHF
V gene: TRBV20-1; J gene: TRBJ1-1; clone size: NA; D gene: TRBD1; CDR3 DNA: TGCAGTGCTAGTCTCGGGACAGGGTTAGCTTTCTTT; CDR3 protein: CSASLGTGLAFF
V gene: TRBV27; J gene: TRBJ2-5; clone size: NA; D gene: NA; CDR3 DNA: TGTGCCAGCAGTTTAATCTCAGGGAGGAAGACCCAGTACTTC; CDR3 protein: CASSLISGRKTQYF
V gene: TRBV20-1; J gene: TRBJ2-1; clone size: many; D gene: TRBD2; CDR3 DNA: TGCAGTGCTGGCTCCGGGACTAGCGGGGGGAGAAATGAGCAGTTCTTC; CDR3 protein: CSAGSGTSGGRNEQFF